The clone carrying this T cell receptor beta chain is medium-sized (0.01 to 0.1%) within its sample. Antigen specificity is unknown. The CDR3 spans 15 residues. The V segment lost 3 bases and the J segment 4 bases; nucleotides outside the gene matches: 7. Germline V gene data show CDR1 as LGHNA and CDR2 as YSLEER. This sample was included in a study of OX40 agonist ivuxolimab in advanced cancers. Study as a whole: People in dose escalation had one of these cancers: hepatocellular carcinoma, melanoma, renal cell or head and neck cancer.

Findings and caveats of the study: On average, a greater number of expanded clones characterised CD8+ T cells relative to CD4+. Among the least clonally expanded were partial responders at 0.1-3.0 mg/kg. Expanded peripheral T-cell antigen specificity went undetermined.

Only in-frame clones appear in the TCRdb table, and some are missing; sequencing was by immunoSEQ multiplex PCR. Of 77,000 or so clones in the sample, 80% to 90% are singletons; the top ten hold less than 0.55%. The chain employs TRBV4-3 and TRBJ1-2; 8 bases line up with TRBD1. The TCR was taken from an adult with an advanced solid tumor such as melanoma, head and neck, liver or kidney cancer. The input for sequencing was CD4+ or CD8+ T cells sorted from blood, taken in a trial of the OX40 agonist ivuxolimab. CDR3 bases: TGCGCCAGCAGCCAGGCGGGACAGGCCACCTATGGCTACACCTTC. This translates into CASSQAGQATYGYTF.